These T cell receptor beta chains were read from a single sample in a study of naive and memory T cell subsets. TCRdb re-analysed the 5' RACE reads in MiXCR, keeping a single row per CDR3 protein. The repertoire consists of 30,000 or so distinct CDR3 sequences, with approximately 15% occurring once and the leading ten covering around 2.7%. Receptors were obtained from a female donor in good health. Each CDR3 is given with its conserved first and last residue. The D gene is left open where the match is weak. Rows give clone size only sometimes, using once, few, many, or a class for an expanded clone.

TRBJ1-1	TRBD1	-	TRBV14	CASSRDREIEAFF	TGTGCCAGCAGCCGGGACAGGGAAATCGAAGCTTTCTTT
TRBJ1-1	-	-	TRBV5-1	CASSPPSEGTEAFF	TGCGCCAGCAGTCCGCCGAGTGAGGGCACTGAAGCTTTCTTT
TRBJ2-3	TRBD1	-	TRBV6-5	CASSYGTGSTDTQYF	TGTGCCAGCAGTTATGGGACAGGGAGCACAGATACGCAGTATTTT
TRBJ2-5	-	-	TRBV20-1	CSAPYRQETQYF	TGCAGTGCTCCGTACAGGCAAGAGACCCAGTACTTC
TRBJ2-1	TRBD2	many	TRBV2	CASSGAGGHNEQFF	TGTGCCAGCAGTGGAGCGGGGGGCCACAATGAGCAGTTCTTC
TRBJ2-1	TRBD2	few	TRBV5-1	CASTIGTSAYNEQFF	TGCGCCAGCACCATCGGGACTAGCGCGTACAATGAGCAGTTCTTC
TRBJ2-1	TRBD2	many	TRBV20-1	CSARGTSGGALEQFF	TGCAGTGCTAGGGGGACTAGCGGGGGGGCCTTAGAGCAGTTCTTC
TRBJ1-2	-	medium-sized	TRBV10-3	CAISDLGPYGYTF	TGTGCCATCAGTGATTTAGGACCCTATGGCTACACCTTC
TRBJ2-1	-	few	TRBV6-5	CASSYSTGSSYNEQFF	TGTGCCAGCAGTTACTCGACAGGCAGCTCCTACAATGAGCAGTTCTTC
TRBJ1-1	TRBD1	many	TRBV29-1	CSVLGQGTEAFF	TGCAGCGTTCTGGGACAGGGCACTGAAGCTTTCTTT
TRBJ1-2	-	many	TRBV12-3/TRBV12-4	CASSLYRATGYGYTF	TGTGCCAGCAGTTTATACAGGGCCACAGGCTATGGCTACACCTTC